The clone carrying this T cell receptor beta chain showed up just once. This sample is drawn from a study of blood T cell repertoires in COVID-19. Study details: COVID-19 samples from acute and convalescent phases originated in the United States, Italy and Spain. T cells, B-cell-depleted T cells, or PBMCs provided the cDNA or gDNA that served as material.

The authors' processing: Nucleated cell counts were estimated from reference gene primer amplification. TCRdb keeps only in-frame clones here, not all; method: immunoSEQ multiplex PCR. That table is the source of V, J and clone size, and D and trimming were worked out from the DNA. Of approximately 88,000 clones listed, 60% to 85% are singletons. The V end was cut by 5 bases, the J end by 2 bases, with 17 bases between. There are 15 residues in the CDR3. Germline V gene data show CDR1 as SGHTS and CDR2 as YDEGEE. The source is a man in his fifties who had recovered from COVID-19. The sequenced sample consisted of peripheral blood. The V call is TRBV5-8, the J call TRBJ2-7; D unclear. The CDR3 loop reads CASRQSLSGAYEQYF. In nucleotides, the CDR3 is TGTGCCAGCAGACAAAGCCTCTCAGGCGCCTACGAGCAGTACTTC. Variable domain in full (rest from reference TRBV5-8 and TRBJ2-7): EAGVTQSPTHLIKTRGQQATLRCSPISGHTSVYWYQQALGLGLQFLLWYDEGEERNRGNFPPRFSGRQFPNYSSELNVNALELEDSALYLCASRQSLSGAYEQYFGPGTRLTVT.